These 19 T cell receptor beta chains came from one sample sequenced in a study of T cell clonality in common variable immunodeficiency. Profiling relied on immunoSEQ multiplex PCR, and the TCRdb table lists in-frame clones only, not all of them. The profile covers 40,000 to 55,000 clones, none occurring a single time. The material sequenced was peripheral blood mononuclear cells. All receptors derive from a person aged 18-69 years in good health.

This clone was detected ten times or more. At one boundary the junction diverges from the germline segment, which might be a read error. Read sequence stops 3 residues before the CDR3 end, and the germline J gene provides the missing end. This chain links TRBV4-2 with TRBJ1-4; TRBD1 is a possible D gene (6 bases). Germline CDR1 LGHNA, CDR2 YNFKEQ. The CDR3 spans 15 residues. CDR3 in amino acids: CASCREGATNEKLFF. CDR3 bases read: TGCGCCAGCTGCCGGGAGGGGGCAACTAATGAAAAA.

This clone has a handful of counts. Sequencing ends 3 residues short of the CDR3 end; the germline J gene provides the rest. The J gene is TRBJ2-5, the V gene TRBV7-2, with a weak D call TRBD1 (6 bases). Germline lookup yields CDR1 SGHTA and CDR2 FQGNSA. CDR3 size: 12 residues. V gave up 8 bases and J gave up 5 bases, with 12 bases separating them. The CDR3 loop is CASAQGSETQYF. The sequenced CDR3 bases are TGTGCCAGCGCACAGGGAAGCGAGACC. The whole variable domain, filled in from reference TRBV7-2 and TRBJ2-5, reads GAGVSQSPSNKVTEKGKDVELRCDPISGHTALYWYRQSLGQGLEFLIYFQGNSAPDKSGLPSDRFSAERTGGSVSTLTIQRTQQEDSAVYLCASAQGSETQYFGPGTRLLVL.

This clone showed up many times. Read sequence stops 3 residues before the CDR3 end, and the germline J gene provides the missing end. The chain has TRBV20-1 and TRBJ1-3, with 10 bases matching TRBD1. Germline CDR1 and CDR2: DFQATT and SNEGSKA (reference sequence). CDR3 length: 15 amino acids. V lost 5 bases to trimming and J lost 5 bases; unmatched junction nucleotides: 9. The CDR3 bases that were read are TGCAGTGCTTTAGGGACAGGGGTTATAAGAAACACC. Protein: CSALGTGVIRNT. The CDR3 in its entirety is CSALGTGVIRNTIYF.

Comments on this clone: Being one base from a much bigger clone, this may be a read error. The CDR3 bases that were read are TGTGCCCGCAGCTACCAGAGTTCTGGAAACACC. Amino acids: CARSYQSSGNT. The entire CDR3 sequence reads CARSYQSSGNTIYF. The gene calls are TRBV7-2 and TRBJ1-3; D unclear. The sequence runs out 3 residues before the end of the CDR3; the remainder is reconstructed from the germline J gene. CDR3 length equals 14 residues. CDR1 is SGHTA and CDR2 is FQGNSA in the germline V gene.

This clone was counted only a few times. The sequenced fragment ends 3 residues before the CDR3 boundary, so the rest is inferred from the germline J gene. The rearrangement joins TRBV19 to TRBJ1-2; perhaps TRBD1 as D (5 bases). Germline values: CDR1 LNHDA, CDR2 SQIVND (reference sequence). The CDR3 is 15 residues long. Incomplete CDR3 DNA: TGTGCCAGTAGTATAGATCGGACGGGACTTTACGAC. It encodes CASSIDRTGLYD. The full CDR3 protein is CASSIDRTGLYDYTF.

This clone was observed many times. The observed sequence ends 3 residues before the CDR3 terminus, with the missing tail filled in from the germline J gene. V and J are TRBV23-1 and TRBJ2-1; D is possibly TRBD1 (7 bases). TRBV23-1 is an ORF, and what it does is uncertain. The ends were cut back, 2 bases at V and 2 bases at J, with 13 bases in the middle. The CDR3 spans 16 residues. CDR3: CASSQQTGRTYNEQFF. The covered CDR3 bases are TGCGCCAGCAGTCAACAGACAGGGAGGACCTACAATGAG.

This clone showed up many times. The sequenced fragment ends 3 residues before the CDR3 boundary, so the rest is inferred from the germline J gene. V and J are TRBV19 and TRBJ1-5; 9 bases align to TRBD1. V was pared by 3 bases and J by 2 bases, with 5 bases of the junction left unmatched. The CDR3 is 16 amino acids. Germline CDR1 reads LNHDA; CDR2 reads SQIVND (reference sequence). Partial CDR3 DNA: TGTGCCAGTAGTATTGGGACAGGGAGGGGCAATCAGCCC. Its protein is CASSIGTGRGNQP. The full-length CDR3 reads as CASSIGTGRGNQPQHF.

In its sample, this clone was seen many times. CDR3 region: CASSQGTSGYNEQFF. The covered CDR3 bases are TGTGCCAGCAGCCAAGGGACTAGCGGATACAATGAG. This rearrangement joins TRBV7-8 to TRBJ2-1; TRBD2 aligns across 11 bases. The missing CDR3 end, 3 residues past where the read stops, is filled in from the germline J gene. The V and J ends lost 5 bases and 4 bases, in that order; junction bases with no gene match: 4. CDR3 size: 15 residues. Germline CDR1 is SGHVS and CDR2 is FQNEAQ. The entire variable domain, with the rest obtained from reference TRBV7-8 and TRBJ2-1, is as follows: GAGVSQSPRYKVAKRGQDVALRCDPISGHVSLFWYQQALGQGPEFLTYFQNEAQLDKSGLPSDRFFAERPEGSVSTLKIQRTQQEDSAVYLCASSQGTSGYNEQFFGPGTRLTVL.

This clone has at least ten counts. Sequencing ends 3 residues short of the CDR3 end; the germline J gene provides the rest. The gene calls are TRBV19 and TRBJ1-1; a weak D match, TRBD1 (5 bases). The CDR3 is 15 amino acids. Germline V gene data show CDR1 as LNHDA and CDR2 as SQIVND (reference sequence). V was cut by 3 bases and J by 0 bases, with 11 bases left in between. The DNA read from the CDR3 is TGTGCCAGTAGTATTCGCCCGGGGGTGAACACTGAA. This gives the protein CASSIRPGVNTE. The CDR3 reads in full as CASSIRPGVNTEAFF.

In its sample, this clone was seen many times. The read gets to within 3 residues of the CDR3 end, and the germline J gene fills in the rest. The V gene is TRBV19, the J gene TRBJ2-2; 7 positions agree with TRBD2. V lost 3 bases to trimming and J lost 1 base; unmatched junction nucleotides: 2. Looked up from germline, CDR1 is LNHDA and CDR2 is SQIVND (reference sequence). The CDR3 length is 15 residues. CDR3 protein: CASSIWGGNTGELFF. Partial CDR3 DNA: TGTGCCAGTAGTATTTGGGGGGGGAACACCGGGGAG.

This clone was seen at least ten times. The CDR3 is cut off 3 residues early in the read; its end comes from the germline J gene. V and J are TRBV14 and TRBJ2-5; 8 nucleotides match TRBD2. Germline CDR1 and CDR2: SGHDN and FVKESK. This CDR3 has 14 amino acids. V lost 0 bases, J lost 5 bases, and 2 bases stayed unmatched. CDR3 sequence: CASSQDLAGETQYF. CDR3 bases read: TGTGCCAGCAGCCAAGATTTAGCGGGGGAGACC.

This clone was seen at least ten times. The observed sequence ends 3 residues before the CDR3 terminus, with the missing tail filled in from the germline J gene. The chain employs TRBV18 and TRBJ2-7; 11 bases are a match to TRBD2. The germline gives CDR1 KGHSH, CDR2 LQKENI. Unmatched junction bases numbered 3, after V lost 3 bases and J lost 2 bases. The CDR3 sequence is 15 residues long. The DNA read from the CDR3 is TGTGCCAGCTCACCGGGACTAGCGGAAGCCTACGAG. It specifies CASSPGLAEAYE. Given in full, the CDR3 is CASSPGLAEAYEQYF.

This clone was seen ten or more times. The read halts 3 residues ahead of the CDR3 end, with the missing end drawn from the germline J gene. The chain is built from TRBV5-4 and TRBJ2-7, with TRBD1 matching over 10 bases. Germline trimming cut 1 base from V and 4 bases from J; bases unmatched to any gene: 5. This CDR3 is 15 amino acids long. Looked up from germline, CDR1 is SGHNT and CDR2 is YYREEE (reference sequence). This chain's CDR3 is CASSLIRQGAYEQYF. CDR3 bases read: TGTGCCAGCAGCTTGATCCGACAGGGGGCTTACGAG.

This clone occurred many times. The CDR3 DNA, read in part, is TGCGCCAGCAGCTTGGACCGGGTAGCGGGGCTTTCCTACGAG. Amino acid sequence: CASSLDRVAGLSYE. The CDR3 in its entirety is CASSLDRVAGLSYEQYF. The J gene is TRBJ2-7, the V gene TRBV5-1; 8 bases line up with TRBD2. The read terminates 3 residues before the CDR3 end, so the remaining end is supplied by the germline J gene. With 0 bases clipped from V and 1 base from J, the junction kept 9 bases outside the gene matches. This CDR3 is 17 amino acids long. Germline CDR1 SGHRS, CDR2 YFSETQ.

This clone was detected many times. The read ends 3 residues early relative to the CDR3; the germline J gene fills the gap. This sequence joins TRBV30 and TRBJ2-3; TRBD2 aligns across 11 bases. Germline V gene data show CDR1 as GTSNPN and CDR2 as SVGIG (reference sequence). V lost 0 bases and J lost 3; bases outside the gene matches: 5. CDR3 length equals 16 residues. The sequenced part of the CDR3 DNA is TGTGCCTGGAGTGTATTTAGCGGGGGGGCGACAGATACG. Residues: CAWSVFSGGATDT. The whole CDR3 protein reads CAWSVFSGGATDTQYF.

The part of the CDR3 DNA that was read is TGTGCCAGTAGTTTACTTAGCGGGGGGATGGAAACG. This codes for CASSLLSGGMET. The complete CDR3 sequence is CASSLLSGGMETQYF. The rearrangement joins TRBV19 to TRBJ2-3; 10 bases agree with TRBD2. The read stops 3 residues short of the end of the CDR3; the missing end is completed from the germline J gene. In germline, CDR1 is LNHDA, CDR2 SQIVND (reference sequence). The CDR3 covers 15 residues.

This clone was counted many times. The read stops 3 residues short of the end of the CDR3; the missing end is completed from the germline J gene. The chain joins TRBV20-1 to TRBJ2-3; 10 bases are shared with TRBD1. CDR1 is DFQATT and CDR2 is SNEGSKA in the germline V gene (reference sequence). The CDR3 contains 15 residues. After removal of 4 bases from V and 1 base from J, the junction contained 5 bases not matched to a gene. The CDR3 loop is CSATTGGAGTDTQYF. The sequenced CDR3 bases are TGCAGTGCTACGACAGGGGGCGCAGGCACAGATACG.

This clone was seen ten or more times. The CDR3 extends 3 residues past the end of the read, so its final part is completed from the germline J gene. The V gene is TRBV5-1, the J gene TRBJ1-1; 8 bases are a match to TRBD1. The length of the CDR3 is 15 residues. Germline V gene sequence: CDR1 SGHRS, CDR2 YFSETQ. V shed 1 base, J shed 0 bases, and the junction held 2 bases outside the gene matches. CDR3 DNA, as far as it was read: TGCGCCAGCAGCTTGCAGGGGGCGCTGAACACTGAA. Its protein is CASSLQGALNTE. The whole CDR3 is CASSLQGALNTEAFF.

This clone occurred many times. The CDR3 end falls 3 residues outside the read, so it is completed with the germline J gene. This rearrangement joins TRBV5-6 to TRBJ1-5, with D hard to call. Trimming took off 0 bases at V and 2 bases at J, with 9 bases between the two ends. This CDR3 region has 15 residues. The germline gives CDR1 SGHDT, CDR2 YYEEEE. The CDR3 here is CASSLGFEGNQPQHF. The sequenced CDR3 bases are TGTGCCAGCAGCTTGGGGTTCGAGGGCAATCAGCCC.